This T cell receptor (beta chain) was captured in a study of OX40 agonist ivuxolimab in advanced cancers. The CDR3 sequence is 13 residues long. The V gene's germline CDR1 is SQVTM and CDR2 ANQGSEA. J was trimmed by 2 bases and V by 6 bases; bases with no gene match: 4. The protocol was immunoSEQ multiplex PCR, while the TCRdb copy is restricted to in-frame clones and leaves out a portion. Among tens of thousands of clones listed, roughly 90% were seen once. This sequence joins TRBV29-1 and TRBJ1-2; 9 bases align to TRBD1. The receptor comes from an adult with an advanced solid tumor such as melanoma, head and neck, liver or kidney cancer. This material consisted of CD4+ or CD8+ T cells sorted from blood, taken in a trial of the OX40 agonist ivuxolimab. CDR3 nucleotides: TGCAGCGTACTCGGACAGGGGAACTATGGCTACACCTTC. This translates into CSVLGQGNYGYTF.